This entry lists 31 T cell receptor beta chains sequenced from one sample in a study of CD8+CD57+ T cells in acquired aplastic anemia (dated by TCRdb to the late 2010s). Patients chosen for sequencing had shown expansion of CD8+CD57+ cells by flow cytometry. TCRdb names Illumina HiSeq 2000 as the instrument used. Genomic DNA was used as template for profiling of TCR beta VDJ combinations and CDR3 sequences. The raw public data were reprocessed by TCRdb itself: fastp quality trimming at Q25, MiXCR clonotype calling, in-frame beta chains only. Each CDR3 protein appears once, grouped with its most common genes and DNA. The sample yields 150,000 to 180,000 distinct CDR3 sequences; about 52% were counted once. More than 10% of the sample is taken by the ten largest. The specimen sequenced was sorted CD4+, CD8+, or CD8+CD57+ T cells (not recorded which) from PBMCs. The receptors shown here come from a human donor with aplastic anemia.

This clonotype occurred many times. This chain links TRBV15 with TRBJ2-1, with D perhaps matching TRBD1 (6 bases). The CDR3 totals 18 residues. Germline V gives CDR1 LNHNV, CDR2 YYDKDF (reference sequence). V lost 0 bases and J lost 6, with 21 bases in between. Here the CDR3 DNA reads TGTGCCACCAGCAGAGATAAGGGGACACCGGTCGGGCTCAATGAGCAGTTCTTC. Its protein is CATSRDKGTPVGLNEQFF.

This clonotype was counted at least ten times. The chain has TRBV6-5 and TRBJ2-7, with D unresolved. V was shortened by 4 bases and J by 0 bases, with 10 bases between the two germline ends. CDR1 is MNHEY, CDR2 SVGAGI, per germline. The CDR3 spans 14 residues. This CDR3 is CASSSNKASYEQYF. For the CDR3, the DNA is TGTGCCAGCAGTTCGAACAAAGCCTCCTACGAGCAGTACTTC.

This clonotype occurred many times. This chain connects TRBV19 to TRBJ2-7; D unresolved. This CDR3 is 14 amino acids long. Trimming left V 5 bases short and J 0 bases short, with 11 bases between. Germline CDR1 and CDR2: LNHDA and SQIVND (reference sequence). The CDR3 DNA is TGTGCCAGTAGTTTCCTGGGATCCTCCTACGAGCAGTACTTC. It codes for CASSFLGSSYEQYF. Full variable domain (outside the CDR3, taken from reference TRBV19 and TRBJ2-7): DGGITQSPKYLFRKEGQNVTLSCEQNLNHDAMYWYRQDPGQGLRLIYYSQIVNDFQKGDIAEGYSVSREKKESFPLTVTSAQKNPTAFYLCASSFLGSSYEQYFGPGTRLTVT.

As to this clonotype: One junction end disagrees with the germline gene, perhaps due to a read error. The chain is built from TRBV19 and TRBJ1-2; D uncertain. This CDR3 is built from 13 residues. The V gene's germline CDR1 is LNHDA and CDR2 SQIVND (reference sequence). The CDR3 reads CASSRASDYGNTF. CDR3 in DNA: TGTGCCAGTAGTAGGGCCAGCGACTATGGCAACACCTTC. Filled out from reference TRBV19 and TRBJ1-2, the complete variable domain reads DGGITQSPKYLFRKEGQNVTLSCEQNLNHDAMYWYRQDPGQGLRLIYYSQIVNDFQKGDIAEGYSVSREKKESFPLTVTSAQKNPTAFYLCASSRASDYGNTFGSGTRLTVV.

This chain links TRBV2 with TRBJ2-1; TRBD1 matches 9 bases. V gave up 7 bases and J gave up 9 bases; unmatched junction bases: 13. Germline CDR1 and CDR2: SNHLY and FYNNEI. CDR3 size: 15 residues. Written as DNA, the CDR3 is TGTGCCAGCACCCCGGGACAGGGTTGGTCGGGTGAGCAGTTCTTC. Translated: CASTPGQGWSGEQFF.

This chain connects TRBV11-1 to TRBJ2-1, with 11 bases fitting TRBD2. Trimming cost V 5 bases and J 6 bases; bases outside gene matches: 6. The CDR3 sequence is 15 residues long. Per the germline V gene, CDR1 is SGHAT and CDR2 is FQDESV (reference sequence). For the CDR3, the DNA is TGTGCCAGCAGCGTTAGCGGGGGGGAAAGCAATGAGCAGTTCTTC. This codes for CASSVSGGESNEQFF. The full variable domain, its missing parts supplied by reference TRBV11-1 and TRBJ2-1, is EAEVAQSPRYKITEKSQAVAFWCDPISGHATLYWYRQILGQGPELLVQFQDESVVDDSQLPKDRFSAERLKGVDSTLKIQPAELGDSAMYLCASSVSGGESNEQFFGPGTRLTVL.

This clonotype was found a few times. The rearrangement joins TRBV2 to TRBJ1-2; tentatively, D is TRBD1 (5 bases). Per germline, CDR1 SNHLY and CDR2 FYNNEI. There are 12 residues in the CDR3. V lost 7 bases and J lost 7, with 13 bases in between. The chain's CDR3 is CASTGGVAGYTF. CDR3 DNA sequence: TGTGCCAGCACGGGGGGGGTGGCTGGCTACACCTTC. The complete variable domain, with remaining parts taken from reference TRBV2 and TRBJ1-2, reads EPEVTQTPSHQVTQMGQEVILRCVPISNHLYFYWYRQILGQKVEFLVSFYNNEISEKSEIFDDQFSVERPDGSNFTLKIRSTKLEDSAMYFCASTGGVAGYTFGSGTRLTVV.

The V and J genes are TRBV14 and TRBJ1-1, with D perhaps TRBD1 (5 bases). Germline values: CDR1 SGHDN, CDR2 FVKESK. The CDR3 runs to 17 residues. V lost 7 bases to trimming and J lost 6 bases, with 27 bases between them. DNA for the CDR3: TGTGCCAGCATAAGATCGGCCCATCTCAGACGGGACGCTGAAGCTTTCTTT. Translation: CASIRSAHLRRDAEAFF.

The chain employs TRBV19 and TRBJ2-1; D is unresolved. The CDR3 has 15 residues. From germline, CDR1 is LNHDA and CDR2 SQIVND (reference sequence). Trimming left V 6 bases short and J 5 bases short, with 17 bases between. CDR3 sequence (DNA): TGTGCCAGTAGCGCACAGTCTCTGACAAACAATGAGCAGTTCTTC. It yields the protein CASSAQSLTNNEQFF.

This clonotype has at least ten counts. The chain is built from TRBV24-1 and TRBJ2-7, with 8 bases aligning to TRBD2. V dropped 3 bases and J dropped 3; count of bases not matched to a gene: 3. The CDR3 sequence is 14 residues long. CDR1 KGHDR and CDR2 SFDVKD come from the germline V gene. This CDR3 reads CATSDREGDYEQYF. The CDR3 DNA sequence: TGTGCCACCAGTGATCGGGAGGGGGACTACGAGCAGTACTTC.

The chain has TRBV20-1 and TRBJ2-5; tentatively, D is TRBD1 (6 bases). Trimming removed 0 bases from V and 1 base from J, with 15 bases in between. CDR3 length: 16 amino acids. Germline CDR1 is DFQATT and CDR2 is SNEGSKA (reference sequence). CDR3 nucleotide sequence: TGCAGTGCTAGAGATCTTTTCTGGACAGCCCAAGAGACCCAGTACTTC. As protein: CSARDLFWTAQETQYF.

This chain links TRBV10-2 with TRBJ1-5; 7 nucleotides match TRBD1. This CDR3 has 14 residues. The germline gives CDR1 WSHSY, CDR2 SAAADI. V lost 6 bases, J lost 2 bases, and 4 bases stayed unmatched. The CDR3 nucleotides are TGCGCCAGCAGGGAAACAGGGGGCAATCAGCCCCAGCATTTT. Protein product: CASRETGGNQPQHF.

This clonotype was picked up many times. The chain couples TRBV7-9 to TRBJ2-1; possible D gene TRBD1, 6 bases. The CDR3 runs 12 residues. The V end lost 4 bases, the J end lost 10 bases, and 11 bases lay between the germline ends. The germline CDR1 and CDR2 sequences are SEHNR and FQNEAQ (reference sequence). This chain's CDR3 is CASSSTGMEQFF. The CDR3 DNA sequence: TGTGCCAGCAGCTCTACAGGGATGGAGCAGTTCTTC.

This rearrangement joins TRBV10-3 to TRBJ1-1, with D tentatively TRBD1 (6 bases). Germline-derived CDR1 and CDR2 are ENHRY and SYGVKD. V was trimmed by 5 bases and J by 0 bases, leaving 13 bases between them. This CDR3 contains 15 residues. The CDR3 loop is CAISPSDSLNTEAFF. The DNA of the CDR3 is TGTGCCATCAGTCCTTCGGACAGCCTGAACACTGAAGCTTTCTTT.

Here the CDR3 DNA reads TGTGCCAGTAGTATAGAGACTGGCTATGGCTACACCTTC. It yields the protein CASSIETGYGYTF. The rearrangement uses TRBV19 and TRBJ1-2; the D is unclear. Trimming removed 0 bases from V and 4 bases from J, with 6 bases in between. Germline CDR1 LNHDA, CDR2 SQIVND (reference sequence). CDR3 length: 13 residues.

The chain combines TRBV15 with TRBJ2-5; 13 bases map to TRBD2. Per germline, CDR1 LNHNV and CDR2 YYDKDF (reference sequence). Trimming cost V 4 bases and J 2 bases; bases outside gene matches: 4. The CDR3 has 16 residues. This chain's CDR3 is CATSTGTSGVQETQYF. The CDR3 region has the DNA TGTGCCACCAGCACAGGGACTAGCGGGGTGCAAGAGACCCAGTACTTC.

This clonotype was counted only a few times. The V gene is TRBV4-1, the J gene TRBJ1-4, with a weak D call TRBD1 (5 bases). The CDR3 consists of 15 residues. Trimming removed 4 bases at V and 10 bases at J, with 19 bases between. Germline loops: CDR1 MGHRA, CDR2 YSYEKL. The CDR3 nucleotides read TGCGCCAGCAGCCTGGGACCCTTCAGGCGCGTAAAACTGTTTTTT. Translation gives CASSLGPFRRVKLFF.

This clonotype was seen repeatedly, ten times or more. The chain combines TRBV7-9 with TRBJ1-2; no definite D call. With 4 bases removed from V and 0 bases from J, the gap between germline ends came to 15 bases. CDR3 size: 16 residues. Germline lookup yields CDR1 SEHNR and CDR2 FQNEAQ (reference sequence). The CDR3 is CASSSANRATNYGYTF. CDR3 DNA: TGTGCCAGCAGCTCGGCGAACCGGGCAACTAACTATGGCTACACCTTC. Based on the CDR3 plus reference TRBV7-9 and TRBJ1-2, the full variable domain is DTGVSQNPRHKITKRGQNVTFRCDPISEHNRLYWYRQTLGQGPEFLTYFQNEAQLEKSRLLSDRFSAERPKGSFSTLEIQRTEQGDSAMYLCASSSANRATNYGYTFGSGTRLTVV.

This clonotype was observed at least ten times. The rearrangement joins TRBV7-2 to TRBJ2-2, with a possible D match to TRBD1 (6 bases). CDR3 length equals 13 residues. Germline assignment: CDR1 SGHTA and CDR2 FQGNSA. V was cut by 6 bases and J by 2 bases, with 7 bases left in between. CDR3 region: CASRQGNTGELFF. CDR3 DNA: TGTGCCAGCAGACAGGGAAACACCGGGGAGCTGTTTTTT.

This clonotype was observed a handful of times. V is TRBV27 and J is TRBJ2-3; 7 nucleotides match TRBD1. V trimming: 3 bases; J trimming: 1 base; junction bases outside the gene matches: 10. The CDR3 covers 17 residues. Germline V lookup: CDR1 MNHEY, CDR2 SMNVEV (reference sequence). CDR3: CASSFSPGGSRTDTQYF. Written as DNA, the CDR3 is TGTGCCAGCAGTTTTTCCCCAGGGGGATCCCGCACAGATACGCAGTATTTT.

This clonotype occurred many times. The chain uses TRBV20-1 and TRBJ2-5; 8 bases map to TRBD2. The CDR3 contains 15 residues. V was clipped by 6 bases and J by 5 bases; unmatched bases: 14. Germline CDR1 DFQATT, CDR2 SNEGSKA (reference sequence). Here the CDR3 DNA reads TGCAGTGCCCCGATTCGTAGCGGGGTTAGGGAGACCCAGTACTTC. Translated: CSAPIRSGVRETQYF.

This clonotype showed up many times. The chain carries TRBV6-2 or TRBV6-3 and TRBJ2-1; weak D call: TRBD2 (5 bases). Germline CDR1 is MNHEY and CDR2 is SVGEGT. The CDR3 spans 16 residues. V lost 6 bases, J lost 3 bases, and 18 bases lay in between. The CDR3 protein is CASSSEGALFYNEQFF. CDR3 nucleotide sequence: TGTGCCAGCAGCTCCGAGGGAGCGCTTTTCTACAATGAGCAGTTCTTC.

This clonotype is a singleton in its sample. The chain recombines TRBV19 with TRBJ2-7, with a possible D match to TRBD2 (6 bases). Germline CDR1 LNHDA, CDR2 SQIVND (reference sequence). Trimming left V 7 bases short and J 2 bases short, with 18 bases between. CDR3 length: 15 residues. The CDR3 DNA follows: TGTGCCAGTACTGATAGCGGTAACCTCGCCTACGAGCAGTACTTC. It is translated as CASTDSGNLAYEQYF. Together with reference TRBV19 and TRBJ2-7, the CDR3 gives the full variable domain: DGGITQSPKYLFRKEGQNVTLSCEQNLNHDAMYWYRQDPGQGLRLIYYSQIVNDFQKGDIAEGYSVSREKKESFPLTVTSAQKNPTAFYLCASTDSGNLAYEQYFGPGTRLTVT.

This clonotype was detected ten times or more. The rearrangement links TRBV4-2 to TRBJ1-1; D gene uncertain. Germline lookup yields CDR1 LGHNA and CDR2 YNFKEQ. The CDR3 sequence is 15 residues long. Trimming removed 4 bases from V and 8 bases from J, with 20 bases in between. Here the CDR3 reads CASSLTREVKLEAFF. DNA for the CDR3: TGTGCCAGCAGCCTAACCCGGGAGGTTAAACTAGAAGCTTTCTTT.

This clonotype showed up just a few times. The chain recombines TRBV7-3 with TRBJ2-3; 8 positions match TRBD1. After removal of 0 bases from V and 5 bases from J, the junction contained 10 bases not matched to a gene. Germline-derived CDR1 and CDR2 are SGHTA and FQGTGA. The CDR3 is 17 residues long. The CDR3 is CASSLTPPRGQGDTQYF. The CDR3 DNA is TGTGCCAGCAGCTTAACCCCGCCCAGGGGGCAAGGAGATACGCAGTATTTT.

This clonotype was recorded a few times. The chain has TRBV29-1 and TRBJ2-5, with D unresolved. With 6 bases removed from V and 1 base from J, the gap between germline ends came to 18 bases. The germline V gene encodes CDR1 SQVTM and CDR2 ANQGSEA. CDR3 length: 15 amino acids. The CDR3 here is CSVKYRRSTQETQYF. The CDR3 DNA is TGCAGCGTCAAGTACAGAAGGTCCACCCAAGAGACCCAGTACTTC.

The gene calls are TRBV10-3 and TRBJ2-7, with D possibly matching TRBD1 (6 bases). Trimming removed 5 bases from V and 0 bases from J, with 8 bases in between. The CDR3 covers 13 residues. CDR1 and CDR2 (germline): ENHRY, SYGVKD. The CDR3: CAISSGDSYEQYF. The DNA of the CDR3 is TGTGCCATCAGTTCAGGGGACTCCTACGAGCAGTACTTC.

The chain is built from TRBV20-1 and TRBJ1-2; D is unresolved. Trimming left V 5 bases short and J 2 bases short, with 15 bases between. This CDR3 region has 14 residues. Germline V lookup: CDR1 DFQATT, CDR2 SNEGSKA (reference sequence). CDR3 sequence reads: CSAPGPASNYGYTF. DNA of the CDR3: TGCAGTGCTCCCGGGCCCGCGTCGAACTATGGCTACACCTTC.

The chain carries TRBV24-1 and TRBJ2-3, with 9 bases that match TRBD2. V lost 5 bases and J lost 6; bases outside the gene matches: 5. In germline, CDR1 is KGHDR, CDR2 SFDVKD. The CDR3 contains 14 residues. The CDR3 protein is CATSVSGGLDTQYF. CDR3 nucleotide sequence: TGTGCCACCAGTGTTAGCGGGGGTTTGGATACGCAGTATTTT.

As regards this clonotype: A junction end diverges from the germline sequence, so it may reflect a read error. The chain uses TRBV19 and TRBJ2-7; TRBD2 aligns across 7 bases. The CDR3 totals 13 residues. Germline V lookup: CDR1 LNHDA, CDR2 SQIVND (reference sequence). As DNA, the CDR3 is TGCGCCAGTAGTAGTGGACTAGTTGGCGAGCGGTACTTC. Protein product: CASSSGLVGERYF.

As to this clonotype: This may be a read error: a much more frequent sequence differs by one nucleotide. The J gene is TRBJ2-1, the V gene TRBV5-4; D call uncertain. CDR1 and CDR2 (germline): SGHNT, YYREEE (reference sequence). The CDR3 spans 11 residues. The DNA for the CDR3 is TGTGCCAGCGGCGTGGGAAATGGGCAGTTCTTC. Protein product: CASGVGNGQFF.